These T cell receptor beta chains were read from a single sample in a study of response to subunit inactivated influenza vaccine. Each CDR3 protein is one row after TCRdb ran MiXCR on the RT-PCR reads. The sample lists 750,000 to 850,000 distinct CDR3 sequences; 18% were seen once. The sample consisted of PBMCs from blood, taken approximately 5 days after vaccination. These TCRs come from a man aged 50 or older who received an inactivated influenza vaccine. CDR3s include the opening cysteine and the closing phenylalanine or tryptophan. The order of the fields is V gene, D gene, clone size, J gene, CDR3 protein, CDR3 DNA. D genes are given only for firm matches. Where a row states a size, it is once, few, many or the class of an expanded clone; other rows omit it.

TRBV7-2	NA	few	TRBJ2-7	CASSLDLTGEQYF	TGTGCCAGCAGCTTAGACCTGACAGGCGAGCAGTACTTC
TRBV11-2	NA	few	TRBJ2-1	CASSLLYGEQFF	TGTGCCAGCAGCTTATTATATGGGGAGCAGTTCTTC
TRBV7-9	NA	NA	TRBJ2-5	CASSPGTGNQETQYF	TGTGCCAGCAGCCCCGGCACAGGGAACCAAGAGACCCAGTACTTC
TRBV20-1	NA	NA	TRBJ2-1	CSASPVVEPYNEQFF	TGCAGTGCTAGCCCGGTAGTAGAACCCTACAATGAGCAGTTCTTC
TRBV4-3	NA	NA	TRBJ1-5	CASSQEGGGNQPQHF	TGCGCCAGCAGCCAAGAAGGAGGCGGCAATCAGCCCCAGCATTTT
TRBV27	NA	NA	TRBJ2-1	CASSLGVRGNEQFF	TGTGCCAGCAGTTTAGGCGTCAGGGGCAATGAGCAGTTCTTC
TRBV9	TRBD1	few	TRBJ2-7	CASSPQTGPDPYEQYF	TGTGCCAGCAGCCCCCAGACAGGGCCCGATCCCTACGAGCAGTACTTC
TRBV18	NA	NA	TRBJ1-1	CASSLSGSNTEAFF	TGTGCCAGCTCACTAAGCGGGTCGAACACTGAAGCTTTCTTT
TRBV12-3/TRBV12-4	NA	NA	TRBJ2-5	CASSWNHGETQYF	TGTGCCAGCAGTTGGAACCACGGGGAGACCCAGTACTTC
TRBV6-5	NA	few	TRBJ2-2	CASSYSGVWDTGELFF	TGTGCCAGCAGTTACTCGGGGGTTTGGGACACCGGGGAGCTGTTTTTT
TRBV10-3	TRBD1	NA	TRBJ2-7	CAISSGTGSSYEQYF	TGTGCCATCAGCTCAGGGACAGGGAGCTCCTACGAGCAGTACTTC
TRBV15	NA	NA	TRBJ2-4	CATSRDLNIQYF	TGTGCCACCAGCAGAGATCTAAACATTCAGTACTTC
TRBV7-2	NA	NA	TRBJ2-3	CASSLATTGHTQYF	TGTGCCAGCAGCTTAGCGACGACAGGCCATACGCAGTATTTT
TRBV6-5	TRBD2	few	TRBJ2-1	CASRLGTSEFF	TGTGCCAGCAGGCTTGGGACTAGCGAGTTCTTC
TRBV9	NA	NA	TRBJ2-2	CASNRGEAGVGELFF	TGTGCCAGCAACAGGGGAGAAGCGGGAGTCGGGGAGCTGTTTTTT
TRBV12-3/TRBV12-4	NA	NA	TRBJ2-2	CASSLPPGFRTGELFF	TGTGCCAGCAGCCTTCCTCCGGGATTCCGCACCGGGGAGCTGTTTTTT
TRBV20-1	NA	many	TRBJ1-2	CSAQLMTANYGYTF	TGCAGTGCTCAGCTCATGACAGCTAACTATGGCTACACCTTC
TRBV24-1	NA	few	TRBJ2-2	CATSAQGSNTGELFF	TGTGCCACCAGTGCGCAGGGTTCAAACACCGGGGAGCTGTTTTTT
TRBV20-1	NA	few	TRBJ1-6	CSARPADWDNSPLHF	TGCAGTGCTAGACCGGCGGACTGGGATAATTCACCCCTCCACTTT
TRBV4-1	NA	NA	TRBJ1-1	CASSQGGSNTEAFF	TGCGCCAGCAGCCAAGGCGGGAGCAACACTGAAGCTTTCTTT
TRBV5-1	NA	few	TRBJ2-7	CASSSRDFHEQYF	TGCGCCAGCAGCTCCCGGGACTTCCACGAGCAGTACTTC
TRBV7-2	NA	NA	TRBJ2-7	CASSSAGGHEQYF	TGTGCCAGCAGCTCTGCGGGCGGGCACGAGCAGTACTTC
TRBV12-5	TRBD2	NA	TRBJ2-5	CASGLVWTSGKQETQYF	TGTGCTAGTGGTTTGGTTTGGACTAGCGGCAAGCAAGAGACCCAGTACTTC
TRBV29-1	TRBD1	many	TRBJ1-1	CSGIQGRRAEAFF	TGCAGCGGAATACAGGGGAGGAGGGCTGAAGCTTTCTTT
TRBV20-1	NA	few	TRBJ1-1	CSASRGGRIMNTEAFF	TGCAGTGCTAGTCGGGGTGGCAGGATCATGAACACTGAAGCTTTCTTT
TRBV12-3/TRBV12-4	TRBD1	many	TRBJ1-5	CASSLADRGNQPQHF	TGTGCCAGCAGTTTAGCCGACAGGGGGAATCAGCCCCAGCATTTT
TRBV29-1	TRBD1	few	TRBJ2-7	CSVEKRTGSYEQYF	TGCAGCGTGGAAAAAAGGACAGGGAGTTACGAGCAGTACTTC
TRBV7-8	NA	few	TRBJ1-1	CASSSFAEAFF	TGTGCCAGCAGCTCTTTCGCTGAAGCTTTCTTT
TRBV4-3	NA	NA	TRBJ1-4	CASSQDNSGYEKLFF	TGCGCCAGCAGCCAAGATAACTCGGGGTACGAAAAACTGTTTTTT
TRBV7-2	NA	NA	TRBJ2-1	CVSSLAASPVNEQFF	TGTGTCAGCAGCTTAGCGGCGAGCCCGGTCAATGAGCAGTTCTTC
TRBV24-1	NA	NA	TRBJ2-5	CATSDFRGGETQYF	TGTGCCACCAGTGATTTCCGGGGAGGTGAGACCCAGTACTTC
TRBV6-1	TRBD2	NA	TRBJ2-1	CARGLAGVEDEQFF	TGTGCCAGGGGACTAGCGGGAGTTGAGGATGAGCAGTTCTTC
TRBV6-5	NA	few	TRBJ1-2	CASSYSRAAYYGYTF	TGTGCCAGCAGTTACTCGAGGGCCGCATACTATGGCTACACCTTC
TRBV10-2	TRBD1	few	TRBJ2-1	CASRPRDSGNNEQFF	TGCGCCAGCAGGCCCCGGGACAGTGGGAACAATGAGCAGTTCTTC
TRBV7-2	TRBD2	NA	TRBJ2-7	CASSLASSGRSYEQYF	TGTGCCAGCAGCTTAGCGAGTAGCGGGAGATCCTACGAGCAGTACTTC
TRBV12-3/TRBV12-4	NA	NA	TRBJ1-4	CASSQEVTDPNEKLFF	TGTGCCAGCAGTCAAGAAGTGACTGATCCTAATGAAAAACTGTTTTTT
TRBV28	NA	NA	TRBJ2-1	CASSFIQTSYSYNEQFF	TGTGCCAGCAGTTTTATCCAAACCTCATACTCCTACAATGAGCAGTTCTTC